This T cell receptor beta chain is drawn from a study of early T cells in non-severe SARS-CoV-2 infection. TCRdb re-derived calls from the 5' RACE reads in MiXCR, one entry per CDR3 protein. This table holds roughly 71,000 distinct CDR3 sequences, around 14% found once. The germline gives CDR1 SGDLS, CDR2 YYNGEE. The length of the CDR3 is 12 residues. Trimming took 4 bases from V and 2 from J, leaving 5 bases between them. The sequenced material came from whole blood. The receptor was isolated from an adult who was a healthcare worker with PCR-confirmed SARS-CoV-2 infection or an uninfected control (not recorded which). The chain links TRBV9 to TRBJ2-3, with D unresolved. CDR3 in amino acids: CASSPTTDTQYF. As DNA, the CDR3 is TGTGCCAGCAGCCCAACCACAGATACGCAGTATTTT.